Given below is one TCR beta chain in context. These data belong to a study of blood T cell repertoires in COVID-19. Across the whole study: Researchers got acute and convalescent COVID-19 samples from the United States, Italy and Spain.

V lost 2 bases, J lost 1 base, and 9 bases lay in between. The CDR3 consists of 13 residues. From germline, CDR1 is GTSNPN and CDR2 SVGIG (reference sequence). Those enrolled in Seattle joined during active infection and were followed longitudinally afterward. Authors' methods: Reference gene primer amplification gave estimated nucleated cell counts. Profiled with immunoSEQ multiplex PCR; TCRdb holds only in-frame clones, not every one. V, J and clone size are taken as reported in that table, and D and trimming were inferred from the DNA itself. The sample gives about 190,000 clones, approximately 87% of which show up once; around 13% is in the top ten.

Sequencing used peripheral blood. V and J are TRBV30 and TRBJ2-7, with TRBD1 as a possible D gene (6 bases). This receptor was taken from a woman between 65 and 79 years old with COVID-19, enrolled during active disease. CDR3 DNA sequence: TGTGCCTGGAGTTCGGACAGTTCCTACGAGCAGTACTTC. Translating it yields CAWSSDSSYEQYF.